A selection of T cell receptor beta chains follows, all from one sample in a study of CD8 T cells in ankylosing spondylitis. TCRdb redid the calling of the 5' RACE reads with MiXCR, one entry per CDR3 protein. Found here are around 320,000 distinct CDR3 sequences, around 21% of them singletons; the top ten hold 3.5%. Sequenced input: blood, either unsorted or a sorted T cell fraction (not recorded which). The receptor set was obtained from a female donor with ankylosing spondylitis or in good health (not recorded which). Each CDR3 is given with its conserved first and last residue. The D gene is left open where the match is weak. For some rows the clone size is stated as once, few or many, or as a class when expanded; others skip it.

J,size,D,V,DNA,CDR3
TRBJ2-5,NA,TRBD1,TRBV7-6,TGTGCCAGCAGCTCGTACAGGGGGCAGGGGGTGACCCAGTACTTC,CASSSYRGQGVTQYF
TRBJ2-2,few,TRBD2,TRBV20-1,TGCAGTGCTTTTAGGGCACTAGCGGGAGATGTCGGCACCGGGGAGCTGTTTTTT,CSAFRALAGDVGTGELFF
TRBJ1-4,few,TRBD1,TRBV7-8,TGTGCCAGCAGCTTGCGGACAGGAGGGAATGAAAAACTGTTTTTT,CASSLRTGGNEKLFF
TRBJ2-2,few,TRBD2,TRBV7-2,TGTGCCAGCAGCTTAAGGACTAGCGGAGTCGGGGTCGGGGAGCTGTTTTTT,CASSLRTSGVGVGELFF
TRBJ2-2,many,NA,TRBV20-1,TGCAGTGCCAGGCCGAGACGATCGTACACCGGGGAGCTGTTTTTT,CSARPRRSYTGELFF
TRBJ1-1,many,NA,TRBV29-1,TGCAGCGTTCTACAGGGGAACACTGAAGCTTTCTTT,CSVLQGNTEAFF
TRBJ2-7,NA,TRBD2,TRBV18,TGTGCCAGCTCACCACGGGTAGCGGGGATTACCTACGAGCAGTACTTC,CASSPRVAGITYEQYF
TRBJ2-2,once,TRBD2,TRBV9,TGTGCCAGCAGCGTAAACAGCGGGGATATCACCGGGGAGCTGTTTTTT,CASSVNSGDITGELFF
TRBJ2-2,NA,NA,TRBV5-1,TGCGCCAGCAGCTTGTCAGCAGCGAACACCGGGGAGCTGTTTTTT,CASSLSAANTGELFF
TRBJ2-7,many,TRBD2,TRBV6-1,TGTGCCAGCAGTGAGGGGGGACTAGCATTCCACGAGCAGTACTTC,CASSEGGLAFHEQYF
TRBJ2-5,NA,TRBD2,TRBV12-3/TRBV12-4,TGTGCCAGCGAGGTAGCGGGAGTTAAGGGGACCCAGTACTTC,CASEVAGVKGTQYF
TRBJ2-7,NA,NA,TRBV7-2,TGTGCCAGCAGCTTAGGTGTTAGCGGCTACGAGCAGTACTTC,CASSLGVSGYEQYF
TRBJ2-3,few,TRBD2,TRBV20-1,TGCAGTGCTACCGGGACTAGCGGGAGGGCCCTGGATACGCAGTATTTT,CSATGTSGRALDTQYF
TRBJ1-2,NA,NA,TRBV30,TGTGTCTGGAGTCGGCGGCCAGCTAACTATGGCTACACCTTC,CVWSRRPANYGYTF
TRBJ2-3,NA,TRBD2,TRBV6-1,TGTGCCAGCACTCAAAGGAGGACTAGCGGCACAGATACGCAGTATTTT,CASTQRRTSGTDTQYF
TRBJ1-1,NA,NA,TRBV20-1,TGCAGTGGGGGGGGCACTGAAGCTTTCTTT,CSGGGTEAFF
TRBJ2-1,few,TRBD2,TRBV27,TGTGCCAGCAGTGTGGGGACTAGTCATCCCTACAATGAGCAGTTCTTC,CASSVGTSHPYNEQFF
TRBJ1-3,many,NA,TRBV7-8,TGTGCCAGCAGCCCCGGATTGGGGGTATTAGGAAACACCATATATTTT,CASSPGLGVLGNTIYF
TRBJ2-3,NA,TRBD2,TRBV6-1,TGTGCCAGCAGCCCACGGGGGGGCCTCAACACAGATACGCAGTATTTT,CASSPRGGLNTDTQYF
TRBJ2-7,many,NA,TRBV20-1,TGCAGTGCTAGCGGGAGCTCCTACGAGCAGTACTTC,CSASGSSYEQYF
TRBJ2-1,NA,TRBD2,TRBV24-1,TGTGCCACCAGTGATCCTGCTAGCGGTTACAATGAGCAGTTCTTC,CATSDPASGYNEQFF
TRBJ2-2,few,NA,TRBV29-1,TGCAGCGTTGGGGAAGGGAACACCGGGGAGCTGTTTTTT,CSVGEGNTGELFF
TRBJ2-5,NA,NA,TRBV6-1,TGTGCCAGCAGTGATTTAAGAGGAGTCGAGACCCAGTACTTC,CASSDLRGVETQYF
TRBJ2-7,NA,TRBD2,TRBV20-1,TGCAGTGCTAAAAGCGGGAGGAATTCCCACGAGCAGTACTTC,CSAKSGRNSHEQYF
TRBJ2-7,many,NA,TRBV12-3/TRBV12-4,TGTGCCAGCGCTCGGACTGGGTACGAGCAGTACTTC,CASARTGYEQYF
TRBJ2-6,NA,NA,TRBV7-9,TGTGCCACCCGACAGGCCGGGAGCTCTGGGGCCAACGTCCTGACTTTC,CATRQAGSSGANVLTF
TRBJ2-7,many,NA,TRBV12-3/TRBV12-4,TGTGCCAGCAGCTTAGGCCAGGGCTACGAGCAGTACTTC,CASSLGQGYEQYF
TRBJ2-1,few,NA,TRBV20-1,TGCAGTGCTAGAGGGGGTCGTTCGGACAATGAGCAGTTCTTC,CSARGGRSDNEQFF
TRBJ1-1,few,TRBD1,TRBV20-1,TGCAGTGCTAGAGACCCGGGGACAGGGGAGACTGAAGCTTTCTTT,CSARDPGTGETEAFF
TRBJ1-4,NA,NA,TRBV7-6,TGTGCCAGCGGCGATAGGGAAAAACTGTTTTTT,CASGDREKLFF
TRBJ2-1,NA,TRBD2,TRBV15,TGTGCCACCAGCAGAGTTGGTAGCGGGAGGGCCCTGGGTTGGAATGAGCAGTTCTTC,CATSRVGSGRALGWNEQFF
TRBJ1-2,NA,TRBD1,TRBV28,TGTGCCAGCAGTACCTCCGGGACAGGGTATGATAACTATGGCTACACCTTC,CASSTSGTGYDNYGYTF
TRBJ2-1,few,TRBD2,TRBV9,TGTGCCAGCAGCGTTGGGACTAGCGGGAGGGCGGGAGACAATGAGCAGTTCTTC,CASSVGTSGRAGDNEQFF
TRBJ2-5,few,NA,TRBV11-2,TGTGCCAGCAGCTTAGTAATGGGCCGGGAGACCCAGTACTTC,CASSLVMGRETQYF
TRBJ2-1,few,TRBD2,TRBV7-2,TGTGCCAGCAGCCCCGGGACTAGTTACAATGAGCAGTTCTTC,CASSPGTSYNEQFF
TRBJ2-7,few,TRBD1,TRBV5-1,TGCGCCAGCAGCTTGGTGCGGACAGGGGGCGCGCCATCCTACGAGCAGTACTTC,CASSLVRTGGAPSYEQYF
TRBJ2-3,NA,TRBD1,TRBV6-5,TGTGCCACCAGTTTTAGCGCGACAGGGGGCACAGATACGCAGTATTTT,CATSFSATGGTDTQYF
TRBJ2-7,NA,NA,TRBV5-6,TGTGCCATGCCCGACGAGCAGTACTTC,CAMPDEQYF
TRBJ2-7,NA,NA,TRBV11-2,TGTGCCAGCAGCTTAGGGTTATTCAGCGAGCAGTACTTC,CASSLGLFSEQYF
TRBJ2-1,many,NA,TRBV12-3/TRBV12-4,TGTGCCAGCAGTTACAGGGCGGTAAATGAGCAGTTCTTC,CASSYRAVNEQFF
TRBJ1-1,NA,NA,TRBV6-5,TGTGCCAGCAGTTACTGGCAGGGGAGTGGGGACACTGAAGCTTTCTTT,CASSYWQGSGDTEAFF
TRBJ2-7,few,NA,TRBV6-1,TGTGCCAGCAGTGCTCCCGGGACACTCTCCTACGAGCAGTACTTC,CASSAPGTLSYEQYF
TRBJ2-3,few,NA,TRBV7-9,TGTGCCAGCAGCTTAAAGGGAGTCACAGATACGCAGTATTTT,CASSLKGVTDTQYF
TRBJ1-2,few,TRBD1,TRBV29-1,TGCAGCGTCGAAGGGACAGGCTTCAACTATGGCTACACCTTC,CSVEGTGFNYGYTF
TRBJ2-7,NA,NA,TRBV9,TGTGCCACCGTGGGGTACTACGAGCAGTACTTC,CATVGYYEQYF
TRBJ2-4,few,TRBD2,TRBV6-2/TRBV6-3,TGTGCCAGCAGCTCCGGCCCCCCTCGGGGGGGCATTCAGTACTTC,CASSSGPPRGGIQYF
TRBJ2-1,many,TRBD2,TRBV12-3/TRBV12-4,TGTGCCAGCCTTGGGACGGGAGGGCCAAATGAGCAGTTCTTC,CASLGTGGPNEQFF
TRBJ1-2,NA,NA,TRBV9,TGTGCCAGTCAGCAGGGGACTAACTATGGCTACACCTTC,CASQQGTNYGYTF